Each of the 19 T cell receptor beta chains below was sequenced from the same sample in a study of blood T cell repertoires in COVID-19. The method was immunoSEQ multiplex PCR; TCRdb's version includes in-frame clones alone and lacks a portion of them. The sample records under 250,000 clones, roughly four fifths being singletons. Sequenced material: peripheral blood. The receptors were sampled from an elderly man with acute or convalescent COVID-19.

V gene TRBV3-1 (or the pseudogene TRBV3-2) combines with J gene TRBJ2-7; a possible D gene is TRBD1 (6 bases). The CDR3 is 15 residues long. The V end was cut by 4 bases, the J end by 2 bases, with 15 bases between. Germline CDR1 and CDR2: LGHDT and YNNKEL (reference sequence). CDR3 sequence: CASSLRDTKTYEQYF. In nucleotides, the CDR3 is TGTGCCAGCAGCCTCCGGGACACTAAAACCTACGAGCAGTACTTC.

The V call is TRBV4-1, the J call TRBJ2-7; D might be TRBD1 (5 bases). The V end lost 0 bases, the J end lost 0 bases, and 15 bases lay between the germline ends. CDR1 is MGHRA and CDR2 is YSYEKL in the germline V gene. This CDR3 comprises 17 residues. Here the CDR3 DNA reads TGCGCCAGCAGCCAAGATTGGCGTAGGGGATCCTCCTACGAGCAGTACTTC. Protein: CASSQDWRRGSSYEQYF.

CDR3 coding DNA: TGTGCCAGCAGTTATACGTTGGGAGGCTACGAGCAGTACTTC. Protein sequence: CASSYTLGGYEQYF. The chain employs TRBV6-5 and TRBJ2-7; tentative D call: TRBD2 (6 bases). The CDR3 has 14 residues. V gave up 3 bases and J gave up 3 bases, with 12 bases separating them. The V gene's germline CDR1 is MNHEY and CDR2 SVGAGI.

The chain links TRBV30 to TRBJ1-6, with D possibly matching TRBD1 (6 bases). The germline gives CDR1 GTSNPN, CDR2 SVGIG (reference sequence). Deletions cut 0 bases from V and 7 bases from J, with 13 bases between. This CDR3 contains 15 residues. The CDR3 coding sequence is TGTGCCTGGAGTGTACAGGGACCAGGGAATTCACCCCTCCACTTT. Its protein product is CAWSVQGPGNSPLHF.

This sequence joins TRBV7-2 and TRBJ2-7, with D maybe TRBD2 (5 bases). V lost 5 bases, J lost 5 bases, and 22 bases lay in between. The CDR3 is 16 amino acids. Per the germline V gene, CDR1 is SGHTA and CDR2 is FQGNSA. The CDR3 reads CASSAPRGSPVHEQYF. The CDR3 nucleotides read TGTGCCAGCAGCGCCCCGCGAGGGTCGCCTGTACACGAGCAGTACTTC.

This clone was picked up one time. The gene calls are TRBV7-9 and TRBJ1-6; 8 nucleotides agree with TRBD1. The CDR3 is 16 amino acids. CDR1 is SEHNR and CDR2 is FQNEAQ in the germline V gene (reference sequence). Trimming took 0 bases from V and 10 from J; bases not matched to a gene: 8. DNA of the CDR3: TGTGCCAGCAGCTTAGCGGAAGGACAGGGTGGATCACCCCTCCACTTT. This gives the protein CASSLAEGQGGSPLHF.

The genes are TRBV2 and TRBJ2-3; 7 bases map to TRBD2. This CDR3 has 13 residues. Looked up from germline, CDR1 is SNHLY and CDR2 is FYNNEI. Trimming took 6 bases from V and 4 from J; bases not matched to a gene: 4. CDR3 sequence reads: CASRSGEADTQYF. In nucleotides, the CDR3 is TGTGCCAGCAGAAGCGGGGAGGCAGATACGCAGTATTTT.

This clone has only one observation. The chain recombines TRBV18 with TRBJ2-6; perhaps TRBD2 as D (5 bases). Per the germline V gene, CDR1 is KGHSH and CDR2 is LQKENI. This CDR3 has 18 amino acids. Trimming took off 0 bases at V and 1 base at J, with 13 bases between the two ends. This chain's CDR3 is CASSPPGLGRSGANVLTF. In DNA form, the CDR3 reads TGTGCCAGCTCACCACCAGGGTTAGGGAGATCTGGGGCCAACGTCCTGACTTTC.

The chain recombines TRBV6-1 with TRBJ1-1, with D possibly being TRBD1 (5 bases). The length of the CDR3 is 13 residues. The germline CDR1 and CDR2 sequences are MNHNS and SASEGT. V was clipped by 6 bases and J by 10 bases, with 18 bases between them. CDR3 sequence reads: CASRETRSRGAFF. The DNA of the CDR3 is TGTGCCAGCAGAGAAACAAGATCTAGGGGAGCTTTCTTT.

V is TRBV27 and J is TRBJ1-1; maybe TRBD1 (5 bases). Trimming cost V 6 bases and J 5 bases, with 10 bases left between them. The CDR3 has 12 amino acids. CDR1 MNHEY and CDR2 SMNVEV come from the germline V gene (reference sequence). CDR3 protein: CASRDIWTEAFF. Here the CDR3 DNA reads TGTGCCAGCAGGGACATCTGGACTGAAGCTTTCTTT.

The chain employs TRBV27 and TRBJ2-7, with TRBD1 matching 10 bases. The CDR3 runs 14 residues. Germline CDR1 and CDR2: MNHEY and SMNVEV (reference sequence). J lost 4 bases, V lost 5 bases, and 5 bases had no gene match. The CDR3 reads CASSRGQGIYEQYF. CDR3 coding DNA: TGTGCCAGCAGTAGGGGACAGGGGATTTACGAGCAGTACTTC.

The V gene is TRBV10-1, the J gene TRBJ2-7; D might be TRBD1 (7 bases). V was trimmed by 0 bases and J by 3 bases, leaving 12 bases between them. CDR1 and CDR2 (germline): WNHNN, SYGVQD (reference sequence). This CDR3 region has 15 residues. The CDR3 loop reads CASSESGGGGYEQYF. The CDR3 nucleotides read TGCGCCAGCAGTGAGTCCGGAGGGGGCGGCTACGAGCAGTACTTC.

The J gene is TRBJ1-3, the V gene TRBV19; D may be TRBD1 (5 bases). The CDR3 sequence is 16 residues long. V was clipped by 3 bases and J by 4 bases, with 16 bases between them. The germline CDR1 and CDR2 sequences are LNHDA and SQIVND (reference sequence). The CDR3 reads CASSMAGKLGGNTIYF. In nucleotides, the CDR3 is TGTGCCAGTAGTATGGCAGGGAAGCTCGGCGGAAACACCATATATTTT. Full variable domain (remainder filled in from reference TRBV19 and TRBJ1-3): DGGITQSPKYLFRKEGQNVTLSCEQNLNHDAMYWYRQDPGQGLRLIYYSQIVNDFQKGDIAEGYSVSREKKESFPLTVTSAQKNPTAFYLCASSMAGKLGGNTIYFGEGSWLTVV.

This clone occurred once. This sample includes further DNA sequences coding for the same CDR3. The chain combines TRBV3-1 (or the pseudogene TRBV3-2) with TRBJ2-1; 7 bases are a match to TRBD1. V trimming: 3 bases; J trimming: 2 bases; junction bases outside the gene matches: 4. CDR1 is LGHDT, CDR2 YNNKEL, per germline (reference sequence). The length of the CDR3 is 15 residues. The CDR3 coding sequence is TGTGCCAGCAGCCACACCGGGACAGCCTACAATGAGCAGTTCTTC. Translating it yields CASSHTGTAYNEQFF.

This rearrangement joins TRBV24-1 to TRBJ2-7, with TRBD1 matching over 7 bases. Germline lookup yields CDR1 KGHDR and CDR2 SFDVKD. The CDR3 is made up of 16 amino acids. The ends lost 4 bases at V and 2 bases at J; junction bases unmatched: 10. The CDR3 region has the DNA TGTGCCACCAGTGACCCTACCGGTGACAGGGCCTACGAGCAGTACTTC. This encodes CATSDPTGDRAYEQYF.

This chain joins TRBV7-9 and TRBJ1-2; 7 nucleotides match TRBD1. The CDR3 spans 13 residues. The V and J ends lost 5 bases and 8 bases, in that order; junction bases with no gene match: 8. Germline lookup yields CDR1 SEHNR and CDR2 FQNEAQ (reference sequence). The CDR3 nucleotides read TGTGCCAGCAGCCAAGGGGGCGGGCCCGGCTACACCTTC. Protein sequence: CASSQGGGPGYTF.

The rearrangement links TRBV14 to TRBJ2-1, with D tentatively TRBD1 (5 bases). V lost 1 base, J lost 6 bases, and 13 bases lay in between. Per germline, CDR1 SGHDN and CDR2 FVKESK. There are 15 residues in the CDR3. CDR3 residues: CASSQGAWGPNEQFF. DNA of the CDR3: TGTGCCAGCAGCCAAGGGGCTTGGGGCCCCAATGAGCAGTTCTTC.

The CDR3 loop reads CASSLQQGSGTEAFF. DNA for the CDR3: TGTGCCAGCAGCTTACAGCAGGGGTCAGGCACTGAAGCTTTCTTT. This chain joins TRBV7-9 and TRBJ1-1; D might be TRBD1 (6 bases). CDR1 and CDR2 (germline): SEHNR, FQNEAQ (reference sequence). The V end lost 2 bases, the J end lost 4 bases, and 14 bases lay between the germline ends. The CDR3 is made up of 15 amino acids.

The chain recombines TRBV5-1 with TRBJ2-7, with TRBD1 matching 7 bases. J was trimmed by 3 bases and V by 4 bases; bases with no gene match: 7. CDR3 length equals 14 residues. CDR1 SGHRS and CDR2 YFSETQ come from the germline V gene. The CDR3: CASSLQGLIYEQYF. CDR3 nucleotides: TGCGCCAGCAGCCTACAGGGGCTTATCTACGAGCAGTACTTC. Full variable domain (outside the CDR3, taken from reference TRBV5-1 and TRBJ2-7): KAGVTQTPRYLIKTRGQQVTLSCSPISGHRSVSWYQQTPGQGLQFLFEYFSETQRNKGNFPGRFSGRQFSNSRSEMNVSTLELGDSALYLCASSLQGLIYEQYFGPGTRLTVT.